This TCR beta chain is from a study of blood T cell repertoires in COVID-19. On the study more broadly: There were acute and convalescent COVID-19 samples, and they came from the United States, Italy and Spain. The cDNA or gDNA used as material had been derived from T cells, B-cell-depleted T cells, or PBMCs.

After removal of 1 base from V and 7 bases from J, the junction contained 6 bases not matched to a gene. The CDR3 contains 14 residues. Germline loops: CDR1 SGHTA, CDR2 FQGNSA. Original processing methods: The authors estimated nucleated cell counts from reference gene primer amplification. Sequencing used immunoSEQ multiplex PCR; TCRdb keeps in-frame clones, though not all of them. From that table come the V and J calls and clone size; the DNA was used to work out D and trimming. The repertoire has just over 85,000 clones, roughly 87% of them found once; the top ten carry about 8.1%. Sequenced input: peripheral blood. The TCR comes from a man aged 50 to 59 with acute or convalescent COVID-19. The genes are TRBV7-2 and TRBJ2-5; 7 nucleotides match TRBD1. CDR3 protein: CASSLVGGPMTQYF. The CDR3 DNA reads as TGTGCCAGCAGCTTAGTAGGGGGCCCGATGACCCAGTACTTC. Filled out from reference TRBV7-2 and TRBJ2-5, the complete variable domain reads GAGVSQSPSNKVTEKGKDVELRCDPISGHTALYWYRQSLGQGLEFLIYFQGNSAPDKSGLPSDRFSAERTGGSVSTLTIQRTQQEDSAVYLCASSLVGGPMTQYFGPGTRLLVL.